A single sample is the source of the 21 T cell receptor beta chains below, sequenced in a study of blood T cell repertoires in COVID-19. Sequenced by immunoSEQ multiplex PCR; TCRdb stores in-frame clones only, minus some. In the table there are under 65,000 clones, 85% to 95% of which are singletons. Material for sequencing was peripheral blood. The receptors here all came from a man aged 50 or older with acute or convalescent COVID-19.

The CDR3 nucleotides are TGTGCCAGCAGTTCCCCGACAGGTACGCGCTCTGGGGCCAACGTCCTGACTTTC. Translated, it gives CASSSPTGTRSGANVLTF. This rearrangement joins TRBV27 to TRBJ2-6, with a tentative D call TRBD1 (6 bases). The CDR3 sequence is 18 residues long. Trimming cost V 4 bases and J 0 bases, with 16 bases left between them. Germline V CDR1 and CDR2: MNHEY, SMNVEV (reference sequence).

DNA of the CDR3: TGCGCCAGCAGCTTAGAGGGGAGGCGGAATGAAAAACTGTTTTTT. Translating gives CASSLEGRRNEKLFF. The V gene is TRBV5-1, the J gene TRBJ1-4; a possible D gene is TRBD1 (5 bases). From germline, CDR1 is SGHRS and CDR2 YFSETQ. The CDR3 is made up of 15 amino acids. The V end was cut by 2 bases, the J end by 5 bases, with 13 bases between.

J is TRBJ2-7 and V is TRBV13; the match to TRBD2 covers 10 bases. The V segment lost 1 base and the J segment 5 bases; nucleotides outside the gene matches: 2. Germline V gene sequence: CDR1 PRHDT, CDR2 FYEKMQ (reference sequence). This CDR3 is 14 amino acids long. The CDR3 loop reads CASSLVLAGNEQYF. CDR3 DNA sequence: TGTGCCAGCAGCTTAGTACTAGCGGGGAACGAGCAGTACTTC.

The chain joins TRBV11-2 to TRBJ2-2, with D unresolved. V lost 4 bases, J lost 0 bases, and 9 bases lay in between. From germline, CDR1 is SGHAT and CDR2 FQNNGV. The CDR3 is 15 amino acids. In nucleotides, the CDR3 is TGTGCCAGCAGCTCGAGGAAAACGAACACCGGGGAGCTGTTTTTT. It encodes CASSSRKTNTGELFF.

V and J are TRBV4-1 and TRBJ1-5; the match to TRBD1 covers 9 bases. Germline trimming cut 4 bases from V and 4 bases from J; bases unmatched to any gene: 5. The CDR3 extends over 15 amino acids. Germline V gene data show CDR1 as MGHRA and CDR2 as YSYEKL. The CDR3 DNA reads as TGCGCCAGCAGCCCGGGACAGGGCCGGAATCAGCCCCAGCATTTT. Encoded protein: CASSPGQGRNQPQHF.

The genes are TRBV10-2 and TRBJ2-1; D is possibly TRBD2 (6 bases). The V end lost 4 bases, the J end lost 2 bases, and 18 bases lay between the germline ends. The CDR3 has 17 amino acids. CDR1 is WSHSY and CDR2 is SAAADI in the germline V gene. The CDR3 spells CASSVAWRDPPYNEQFF. The CDR3 DNA reads TGCGCCAGCAGTGTAGCGTGGCGGGACCCCCCCTACAATGAGCAGTTCTTC.

The V and J genes are TRBV11-3 and TRBJ2-7; TRBD1 aligns across 8 bases. CDR3 size: 14 residues. The junction had 6 bases not matched to a gene; V was cut back by 2 bases and J by 6 bases. From germline, CDR1 is SGHNT and CDR2 YENEEA. CDR3 residues: CASSLSQGDREQYF. The CDR3, as DNA: TGTGCCAGCAGCTTATCACAGGGGGATCGCGAGCAGTACTTC.

The J gene is TRBJ1-1, the V gene TRBV27, with TRBD1 identical over 11 bases. Germline V gene sequence: CDR1 MNHEY, CDR2 SMNVEV (reference sequence). V lost 4 bases, J lost 7 bases, and 8 bases stayed unmatched. CDR3 length equals 15 residues. The CDR3 bases are TGTGCCAGCAGTTCTGGACAGGGGGCCGCTATTGAAGCTTTCTTT. This gives the protein CASSSGQGAAIEAFF.

V and J are TRBV18 and TRBJ1-3; 7 bases are shared with TRBD1. The germline V gene encodes CDR1 KGHSH and CDR2 LQKENI. V gave up 5 bases and J gave up 0 bases; unmatched junction bases: 7. The CDR3 runs 16 residues. The CDR3 nucleotides read TGTGCCAGCTCATCAGGACAGGTGACCTCTGGAAACACCATATATTTT. Translation gives CASSSGQVTSGNTIYF.

The V and J genes are TRBV5-1 and TRBJ1-4; 8 nucleotides align to TRBD1. Germline V gene lookup returns CDR1 SGHRS and CDR2 YFSETQ. V lost 1 base and J lost 0; bases outside the gene matches: 8. The CDR3 loop spans 18 amino acids. The CDR3 protein is CASSLRDRTPATNEKLFF. The DNA of the CDR3 is TGCGCCAGCAGCTTGAGGGACAGGACCCCTGCAACTAATGAAAAACTGTTTTTT.

This chain joins TRBV11-2 and TRBJ2-7; TRBD1 is a possible D gene (6 bases). CDR1 and CDR2 from the germline V gene are SGHAT and FQNNGV. The germline V and J ends were trimmed by 5 bases and 5 bases, with 19 bases remaining between them. This CDR3 spans 15 amino acids. CDR3 region: CASSPPLGARDEQYF. Written as DNA, the CDR3 is TGTGCCAGCAGCCCCCCCCTGGGGGCTAGAGACGAGCAGTACTTC.

V gene TRBV5-1 combines with J gene TRBJ2-1, with TRBD2 matching 13 bases. The CDR3 has 16 amino acids. Germline CDR1 and CDR2: SGHRS and YFSETQ. V trimming: 7 bases; J trimming: 10 bases; junction bases outside the gene matches: 14. The CDR3 bases are TGCGCCAGCCTTGGACTAGCGGGGGCCGCATCAAACGAGCAGTTCTTC. Translating gives CASLGLAGAASNEQFF.

This sequence joins TRBV30 and TRBJ1-3; possibly TRBD1 for D (5 bases). This CDR3 has 15 amino acids. Germline V gene sequence: CDR1 GTSNPN, CDR2 SVGIG (reference sequence). V was clipped by 0 bases and J by 0 bases, with 9 bases between them. In DNA, the CDR3 is TGTGCCTGGAGTGTGACCGGGGGCTCTGGAAACACCATATATTTT. Translated: CAWSVTGGSGNTIYF.

V usage is TRBV6-4 and J usage is TRBJ1-2; D might be TRBD1 (5 bases). The germline CDR1 and CDR2 sequences are MRHNA and SNTAGT. The germline V and J ends were trimmed by 3 bases and 10 bases, with 9 bases remaining between them. The CDR3 runs 11 residues. The CDR3 loop is CASSEGQVYTF. In nucleotides, the CDR3 is TGTGCCAGCAGTGAGGGGCAGGTCTACACCTTC.

V usage is TRBV7-2 and J usage is TRBJ2-3; possible D gene TRBD1, 5 bases. The V gene lost 0 bases and the J gene lost 5 bases, with 9 bases spanning the gap. The CDR3 has 14 amino acids. CDR1 is SGHTA and CDR2 is FQGNSA in the germline V gene. The CDR3 DNA reads as TGTGCCAGCAGCTTAGCTGGGGCCTTAGATACGCAGTATTTT. Encoded protein: CASSLAGALDTQYF.

CDR3 nucleotides: TGTGCCAGCAGCTTAGTAGGACAGGGCGCTCGCGAGCAGTACTTC. Translated: CASSLVGQGAREQYF. The chain recombines TRBV7-8 with TRBJ2-7; TRBD1 matches 8 bases. With V trimmed by 1 base and J by 6 bases, 8 bases remained unmatched. This CDR3 has 15 residues. Germline V gene data show CDR1 as SGHVS and CDR2 as FQNEAQ.

The chain is built from TRBV6-5 and TRBJ2-1; 8 nucleotides match TRBD1. The CDR3 runs 15 residues. Germline CDR1 is MNHEY and CDR2 is SVGAGI. J lost 7 bases, V lost 4 bases, and 9 bases had no gene match. The CDR3 DNA reads TGTGCCAGCAGTTTGGCCGGACAGGGATGGAATGAGCAGTTCTTC. Residues: CASSLAGQGWNEQFF.

This rearrangement joins TRBV30 to TRBJ2-4, with D perhaps TRBD2 (6 bases). Germline V gene lookup returns CDR1 GTSNPN and CDR2 SVGIG (reference sequence). Trimming left V 0 bases short and J 0 bases short, with 15 bases between. This CDR3 spans 17 amino acids. CDR3 bases: TGTGCCTGGAGTGTAGGGACCAGCGGGCTAGCCAAAAACATTCAGTACTTC. Translated, it gives CAWSVGTSGLAKNIQYF.

The CDR3 protein is CASSITGGDGNTIYF. The CDR3 coding sequence is TGTGCCAGCAGCATTACAGGGGGCGATGGAAACACCATATATTTT. The J gene is TRBJ1-3, the V gene TRBV7-6; 9 nucleotides align to TRBD1. The CDR3 has 15 amino acids. V shed 5 bases and J 3 bases; nucleotides not matched to a gene: 5. Germline assignment: CDR1 SGHVS and CDR2 FNYEAQ.

The genes are TRBV5-1 and TRBJ2-7; D is uncertain. V was cut by 7 bases and J by 2 bases, with 7 bases left in between. Germline V gene data show CDR1 as SGHRS and CDR2 as YFSETQ. This CDR3 comprises 11 residues. This chain's CDR3 is CASRGAYEQYF. The CDR3, as DNA: TGCGCCAGCCGAGGAGCCTACGAGCAGTACTTC.

The genes are TRBV27 and TRBJ1-4; tentatively, D is TRBD1 (5 bases). The V and J ends lost 2 bases and 4 bases respectively, with 14 bases between them. The germline V gene has CDR1 MNHEY and CDR2 SMNVEV (reference sequence). CDR3 length: 16 residues. This CDR3 is CASSLRILQGNEKLFF. CDR3 in DNA: TGTGCCAGCAGTTTAAGGATTTTGCAGGGTAATGAAAAACTGTTTTTT.